This T cell receptor beta chain was recovered during a study of blood T cell repertoires in COVID-19. V gave up 6 bases and J gave up 9 bases; unmatched junction bases: 8. The CDR3 consists of 14 residues. CDR1 MDHEN and CDR2 SYDVKM come from the germline V gene. This clone was found once. Data came from immunoSEQ multiplex PCR; TCRdb stores just in-frame clones and leaves some out. The sample has under 150,000 clones, 75% to 90% seen once. Specimen: PBMCs or T cells enriched from blood (not recorded which). The receptor's source is a man aged 50-59 years in a cohort exposed to, infected with or recovered from COVID-19 (not recorded which). The J gene is TRBJ1-6, the V gene TRBV28, with TRBD1 identical over 7 bases. CDR3 region: CASRFRGVGSPLHF. The CDR3 nucleotides read TGTGCCAGCAGATTCAGGGGGGTTGGTTCACCCCTCCACTTT.